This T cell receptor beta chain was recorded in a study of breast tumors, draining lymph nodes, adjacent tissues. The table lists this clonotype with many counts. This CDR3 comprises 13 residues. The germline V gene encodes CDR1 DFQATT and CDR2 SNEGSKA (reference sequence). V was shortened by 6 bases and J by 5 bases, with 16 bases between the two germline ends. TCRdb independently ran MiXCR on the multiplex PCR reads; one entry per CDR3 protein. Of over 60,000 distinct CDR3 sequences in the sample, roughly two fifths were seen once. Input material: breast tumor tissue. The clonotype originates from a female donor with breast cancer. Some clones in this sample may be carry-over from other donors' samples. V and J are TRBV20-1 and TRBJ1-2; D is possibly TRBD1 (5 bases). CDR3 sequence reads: CSAGPGQTYGYTF. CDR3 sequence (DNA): TGCAGTGCCGGACCGGGGCAGACTTATGGCTACACCTTC.